This T cell receptor beta chain was recovered during a study of PD-1 blockade in classical Hodgkin lymphoma. The CDR3 extends over 14 amino acids. Germline loops: CDR1 SGDLS, CDR2 YYNGEE. The V segment lost 4 bases and the J segment 2 bases; nucleotides outside the gene matches: 6. Profiled with immunoSEQ multiplex PCR; TCRdb holds only in-frame clones, not every one. The sample consists of 5,500 to 9,000 clones, 77% of them appearing once. Every patient was affected by relapse after autologous stem cell transplantation, while exposure to brentuximab vedotin was not uniform. Reported best responses ranged across complete response, partial response or progressive disease. Of note for this clone: Its target is not known.

General observations from the study: Patients were excluded if nivolumab began under 1 year after ASCT (the autologous transplant). CD4+ but not CD8+ TCR diversity rose significantly by C4D1. According to reports, newly diagnosed patients had lower baseline TCR diversity than healthy donors, and relapsed/refractory patients had lower baseline TCR diversity still.

J is TRBJ2-7 and V is TRBV9; the match to TRBD2 covers 7 bases. This receptor was identified in a human donor with classical Hodgkin lymphoma. This specimen was peripheral blood mononuclear cells (PBMCs), taken before the second cycle of nivolumab. CDR3 region: CASSLGTTPYEQYF. DNA of the CDR3: TGTGCCAGCAGCCTCGGGACTACACCCTACGAGCAGTACTTC. Full variable domain (missing parts from reference TRBV9 and TRBJ2-7): DSGVTQTPKHLITATGQRVTLRCSPRSGDLSVYWYQQSLDQGLQFLIQYYNGEERAKGNILERFSAQQFPDLHSELNLSSLELGDSALYFCASSLGTTPYEQYFGPGTRLTVT.